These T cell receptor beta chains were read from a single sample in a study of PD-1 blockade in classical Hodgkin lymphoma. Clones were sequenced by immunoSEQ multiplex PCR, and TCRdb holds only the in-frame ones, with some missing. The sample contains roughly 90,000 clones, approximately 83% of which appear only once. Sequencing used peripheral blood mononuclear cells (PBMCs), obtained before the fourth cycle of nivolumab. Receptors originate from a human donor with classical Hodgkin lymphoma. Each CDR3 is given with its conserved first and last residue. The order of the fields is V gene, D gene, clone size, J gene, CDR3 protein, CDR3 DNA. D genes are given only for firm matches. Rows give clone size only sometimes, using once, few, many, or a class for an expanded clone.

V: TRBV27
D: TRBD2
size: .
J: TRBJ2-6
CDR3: CASRGYSGSSLEGANVLTF
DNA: TGTGCCAGCAGGGGCTATAGCGGGAGCTCTCTCGAAGGGGCCAACGTCCTGACTTTC

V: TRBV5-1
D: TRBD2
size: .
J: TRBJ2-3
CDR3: CASSLASGDTDTQYF
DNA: TGCGCCAGCAGCTTGGCTAGCGGAGACACAGATACGCAGTATTTT

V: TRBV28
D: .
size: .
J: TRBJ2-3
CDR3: CASSPPQIWVQYF
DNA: TGTGCCAGCAGTCCCCCCCAGATATGGGTGCAGTATTTT

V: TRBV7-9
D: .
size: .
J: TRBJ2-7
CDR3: CASSSGGLTGEYEQYF
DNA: TGTGCCAGCAGCTCCGGGGGGCTAACAGGGGAATACGAGCAGTACTTC

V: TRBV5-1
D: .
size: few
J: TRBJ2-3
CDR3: CASSLWGRDTQYF
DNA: TGCGCCAGCAGCTTGTGGGGGCGAGATACGCAGTATTTT

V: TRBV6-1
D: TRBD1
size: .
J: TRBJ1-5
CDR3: CASSKGTGTSNQPQHF
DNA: TGTGCCAGCAGTAAAGGGACAGGGACTAGCAATCAGCCCCAGCATTTT

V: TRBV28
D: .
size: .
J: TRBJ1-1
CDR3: CASSFPGTAAFF
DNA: TGTGCCAGCAGTTTCCCCGGGACGGCGGCTTTCTTT

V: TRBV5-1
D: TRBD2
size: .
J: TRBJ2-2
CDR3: CASSLVPAGGTGELFF
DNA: TGCGCCAGCAGCTTGGTCCCAGCGGGAGGCACCGGGGAGCTGTTTTTT

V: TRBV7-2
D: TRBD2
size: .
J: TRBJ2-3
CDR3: CASSLAGGRSTDTQYF
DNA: TGTGCCAGCAGCTTAGCCGGCGGGAGGAGCACAGATACGCAGTATTTT

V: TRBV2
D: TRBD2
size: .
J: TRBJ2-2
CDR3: CASSEEFSGRANTGELFF
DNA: TGTGCCAGCAGTGAAGAGTTTAGCGGGAGGGCCAACACCGGGGAGCTGTTTTTT

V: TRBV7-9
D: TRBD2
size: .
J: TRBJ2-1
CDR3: CASSLGGGLKRNEQFF
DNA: TGTGCCAGCAGCTTAGGCGGGGGGCTGAAAAGAAATGAGCAGTTCTTC

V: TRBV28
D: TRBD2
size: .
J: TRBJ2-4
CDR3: CASSLWGREGANIQYF
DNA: TGTGCCAGCAGTTTATGGGGGAGGGAGGGCGCAAACATTCAGTACTTC

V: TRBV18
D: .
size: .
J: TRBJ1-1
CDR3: CASSPLAGPGVEAFF
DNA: TGTGCCAGCTCACCACTTGCCGGGCCTGGCGTTGAAGCTTTCTTT

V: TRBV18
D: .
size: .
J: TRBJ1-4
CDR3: CASSPPGDEKLFF
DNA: TGTGCCAGCTCACCACCGGGGGATGAAAAACTGTTTTTT

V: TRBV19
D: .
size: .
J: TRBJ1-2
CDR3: CATASQGRQGDGYTF
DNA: TGTGCCACGGCAAGTCAGGGCCGCCAAGGAGATGGCTACACCTTC

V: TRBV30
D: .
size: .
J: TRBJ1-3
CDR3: CAWSALSGNTIYF
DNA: TGTGCCTGGAGTGCACTTTCTGGAAACACCATATATTTT

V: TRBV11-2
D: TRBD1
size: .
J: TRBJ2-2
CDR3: CASSLRGDRANTGELFF
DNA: TGTGCCAGCAGCTTACGTGGGGACAGGGCGAACACCGGGGAGCTGTTTTTT

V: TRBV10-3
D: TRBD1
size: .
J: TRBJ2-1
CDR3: CAIRPGTGASSEQFF
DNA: TGTGCCATCAGACCAGGGACAGGGGCCTCTAGTGAGCAGTTCTTC

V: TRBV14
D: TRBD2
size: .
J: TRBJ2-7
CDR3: CASSQVAGGYEQYF
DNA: TGTGCCAGCAGCCAAGTTGCGGGAGGTTACGAGCAGTACTTC

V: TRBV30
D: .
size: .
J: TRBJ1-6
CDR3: CACNGISYNSPLHF
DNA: TGTGCCTGTAATGGGATCTCCTATAATTCACCCCTCCACTTT

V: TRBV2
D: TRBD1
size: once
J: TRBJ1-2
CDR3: CASSELQGVGYTF
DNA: TGTGCCAGCAGTGAACTACAGGGGGTTGGCTACACCTTC

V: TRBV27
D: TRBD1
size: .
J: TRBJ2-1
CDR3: CASRLTGAGNEQFF
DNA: TGTGCCAGCAGACTGACAGGGGCCGGGAATGAGCAGTTCTTC

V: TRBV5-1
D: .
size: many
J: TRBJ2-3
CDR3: CASSFGTESTDTQYF
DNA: TGCGCCAGCAGCTTCGGGACCGAAAGCACAGATACGCAGTATTTT

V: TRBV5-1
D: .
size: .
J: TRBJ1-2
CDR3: CASSLTANYGYTF
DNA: TGCGCCAGCAGCTTGACAGCGAACTATGGCTACACCTTC

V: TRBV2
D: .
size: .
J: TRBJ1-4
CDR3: CASTEGWVTNEKLFF
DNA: TGTGCCAGCACTGAGGGCTGGGTAACTAATGAAAAACTGTTTTTT

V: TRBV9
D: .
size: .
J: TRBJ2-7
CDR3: CASSVGSEYDYEQYF
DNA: TGTGCCAGCAGCGTAGGGTCGGAATACGACTACGAGCAGTACTTC

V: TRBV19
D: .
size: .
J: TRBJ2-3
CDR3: CASSSTVGLLAVADTQYF
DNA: TGTGCCAGTAGTTCTACAGTCGGGTTACTAGCAGTCGCAGATACGCAGTATTTT

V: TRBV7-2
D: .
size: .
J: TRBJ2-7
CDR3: CASSLTRLMGGGEQYF
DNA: TGTGCCAGCAGCTTGACCCGACTCATGGGCGGTGGGGAGCAGTACTTC

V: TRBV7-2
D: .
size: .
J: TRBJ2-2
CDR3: CASSPPGRITGELFF
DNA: TGTGCCAGCAGCCCGCCTGGGAGGATAACCGGGGAGCTGTTTTTT

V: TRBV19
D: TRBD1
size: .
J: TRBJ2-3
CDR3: CASSFRTGRTDTQYF
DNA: TGTGCCAGTAGTTTCCGGACAGGGAGAACAGATACGCAGTATTTT

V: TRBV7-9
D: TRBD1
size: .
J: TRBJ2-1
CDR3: CASKDRGPHNEQFF
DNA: TGTGCCAGCAAGGACAGGGGGCCCCACAATGAGCAGTTCTTC

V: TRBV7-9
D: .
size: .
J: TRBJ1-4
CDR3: CASSPGAGGRVITNEKLFF
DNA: TGTGCCAGCAGCCCCGGAGCGGGGGGCAGGGTAATCACTAATGAAAAACTGTTTTTT

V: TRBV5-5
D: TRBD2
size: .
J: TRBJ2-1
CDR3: CASSLRTSGRYNEQFF
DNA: TGTGCCAGCAGCCTACGGACTAGCGGGAGGTACAATGAGCAGTTCTTC

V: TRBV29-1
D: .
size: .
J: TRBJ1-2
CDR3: CSVEDWRYGYTF
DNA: TGCAGCGTTGAAGATTGGAGATATGGCTACACCTTC

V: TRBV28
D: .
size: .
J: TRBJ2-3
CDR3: CASRLDSTDTQYF
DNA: TGTGCCAGCAGACTGGACAGCACAGATACGCAGTATTTT

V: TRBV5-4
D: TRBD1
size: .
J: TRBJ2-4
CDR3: CASSIDRGKNIQYF
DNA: TGTGCCAGCAGCATCGACAGGGGGAAAAACATTCAGTACTTC

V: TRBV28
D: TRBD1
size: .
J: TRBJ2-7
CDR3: CASSFVSGTGLQTYEQYF
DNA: TGTGCCAGCAGTTTCGTCAGCGGGACAGGGCTTCAAACCTACGAGCAGTACTTC

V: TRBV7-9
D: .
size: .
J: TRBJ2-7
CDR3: CASSFGNYPYEQYF
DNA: TGTGCCAGCAGCTTTGGGAACTACCCCTACGAGCAGTACTTC

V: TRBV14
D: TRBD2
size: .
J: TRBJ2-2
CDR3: CASSQVAGANTGELFF
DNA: TGTGCCAGCAGCCAAGTTGCGGGAGCGAACACCGGGGAGCTGTTTTTT